These T cell receptor beta chains were read from a single sample in a study of Ad26.COV2.S vaccination and SARS-CoV-2 variants. Measured with immunoSEQ multiplex PCR; TCRdb has only the in-frame clones, and not every one. The sample carries roughly 380,000 clones, roughly 85% recorded once. The material sequenced was peripheral blood, taken in a trial of Ad26.COV2.S vaccine versus placebo. The receptors derive from a person between 18 and 65 years old who received the Ad26.COV2.S COVID-19 vaccine or a placebo. Each CDR3 is given with its conserved first and last residue. Fields, in order: D gene, clone size, V gene, J gene, CDR3 DNA, CDR3 protein. The D gene is left open where the match is weak. Clone size is stated in some rows and not others, as once, few, many or a class when expanded.

>TRBD1|.|TRBV19|TRBJ2-1
TGTGCCAGTAGTTCGTGGGTGAGACAGGGGCCTTACAATGAGCAGTTCTTC
CASSSWVRQGPYNEQFF
>TRBD1|.|TRBV19|TRBJ2-1
TGTGCCAGTAGTAGGGGATCCGGGACAGGCAGGACCTACAATGAGCAGTTCTTC
CASSRGSGTGRTYNEQFF
>.|.|TRBV15|TRBJ1-1
TGTGCCACCAGCAGGGGGGGTGACATCCACACTGAAGCTTTCTTT
CATSRGGDIHTEAFF
>TRBD1|.|TRBV6-6|TRBJ2-5
TGTGCCAGCAGACCAGACAGGGCAGAGACCCAGTACTTC
CASRPDRAETQYF
>.|.|TRBV4-3|TRBJ1-4
TGCGCCAGCAGCCAGCCCGGGGGGGAAAAACTGTTTTTT
CASSQPGGEKLFF
>.|few|TRBV19|TRBJ1-5
TGTGCCAGTATCGCCGGGGGCAGGGGTCAGCCCCAGCATTTT
CASIAGGRGQPQHF
>TRBD2|.|TRBV7-6|TRBJ2-5
TGTGCCAGCAGCTTAGTCCCCACTAGCGACCTGTACCAAGAGACCCAGTACTTC
CASSLVPTSDLYQETQYF
>.|.|TRBV6-5|TRBJ2-1
TGTGCCAGCAGTAGAGGAGGCAATGAGCAGTTCTTC
CASSRGGNEQFF
>TRBD1|.|TRBV9|TRBJ1-1
TGTGCCAGCAGCGTAGTTGAGACAGGGGAAGCTTTCTTT
CASSVVETGEAFF
>TRBD1|.|TRBV19|TRBJ1-4
TGTGCCAGTACTACGACCGGGACAGGCGGTATTGAAAAACTGTTTTTT
CASTTTGTGGIEKLFF
>TRBD2|.|TRBV6-1|TRBJ2-1
TGTGCCAGCAGTGGGGACCGTCGGGGGGGTCTGAATGAGCAGTTCTTC
CASSGDRRGGLNEQFF
>.|.|TRBV4-1|TRBJ2-5
TGCGCCAGCAGCCCTCGGGTCCTCCAGGAGACCCAGTACTTC
CASSPRVLQETQYF
>.|.|TRBV5-1|TRBJ2-1
TGCGCCAGCAGCTTAGAACTAGGAGAAGGCTCCTACAATGAGCAGTTCTTC
CASSLELGEGSYNEQFF
>.|.|TRBV19|TRBJ2-5
TGTGCCAGTAGTATTCTGGCACCTCAAGAGACCCAGTACTTC
CASSILAPQETQYF
>.|.|TRBV12-1|TRBJ2-1
.
CASSFGQGAGNEQFF
>.|.|TRBV24-1|TRBJ2-2
TGTGCCACCAGTGATTCAACCGGGGAGCTGTTTTTT
CATSDSTGELFF
>.|.|TRBV6-1|TRBJ1-2
TGTGCCAGCAGTGAAGCGGAGCAGGGAAACCTCTATGGCTACACCTTC
CASSEAEQGNLYGYTF
>TRBD1|.|TRBV30|TRBJ1-1
TGTGCCTGGAGTCGTGGACAGGGGTTCACTGAAGCTTTCTTT
CAWSRGQGFTEAFF
>.|.|TRBV24-1|TRBJ2-7
TGTGCCACCAGTGAGAGCGGGCGGAGCTCCTACGAGCAGTACTTC
CATSESGRSSYEQYF
>TRBD1|.|TRBV9|TRBJ2-7
TGTGCCAGCAGTGCTGGGACAGGGTATCACGAGCAGTACTTC
CASSAGTGYHEQYF
>.|.|TRBV2|TRBJ2-3
TGTGCCAGCAGTGACCTCCATCAGCAGGTGGTAGGCACAGATACGCAGTATTTT
CASSDLHQQVVGTDTQYF
>.|.|TRBV6-2/TRBV6-3|TRBJ2-3
TGTGCCAGCAGTCAAGACACGGTCAGCACAGATACGCAGTATTTT
CASSQDTVSTDTQYF
>.|.|TRBV19|TRBJ2-7
TGTGCCAGTAGTATCGGCGTTACCTACGAGCAGTACTTC
CASSIGVTYEQYF
>.|.|TRBV28|TRBJ1-5
TGTGCCACACAATATAGCAATCAGCCCCAGCATTTT
CATQYSNQPQHF
>.|.|TRBV9|TRBJ1-1
TGTGCCAGCAGCCCCAGGGTCGGCACTGAAGCTTTCTTT
CASSPRVGTEAFF
>TRBD1|.|TRBV28|TRBJ1-2
TGTGCCAGCAGTTTAATAGGGGGCGCTGGAAACTATGGCTACACCTTC
CASSLIGGAGNYGYTF
>TRBD2|.|TRBV27|TRBJ2-3
TGTGCCAGCAGAAGGTTGGCGGGGGGTATAGATACGCAGTATTTT
CASRRLAGGIDTQYF
>TRBD1|once|TRBV19|TRBJ2-5
TGTGCCACCCTTGGACAGGAAGAGACCCAGTACTTC
CATLGQEETQYF
>TRBD2|.|TRBV7-9|TRBJ2-1
TGTGCCAGCAGCTTGACCGGGACTAGCGGGAGCGATGAGCAGTTCTTC
CASSLTGTSGSDEQFF
>TRBD2|.|TRBV7-9|TRBJ2-5
TGTGCCAGCAGCCGATTGATAGGACTAGCGGGGGAGAACCAAGAGACCCAGTACTTC
CASSRLIGLAGENQETQYF
>.|.|TRBV5-1|TRBJ2-3
TGCGCCAGCAGCCAACGTAGGGGGAGCCGCACAGATACGCAGTATTTT
CASSQRRGSRTDTQYF
>TRBD2|once|TRBV6-5|TRBJ2-5
TGTGCCAGCGGAGTAGCGGGAGTACGAGAGACCCAGTACTTC
CASGVAGVRETQYF
>TRBD1|.|TRBV7-9|TRBJ1-5
TGTGCCAGCAGCTCAGACAGGGGTAGGACCCGAGGCCAGCCCCAGCATTTT
CASSSDRGRTRGQPQHF
>.|.|TRBV4-1|TRBJ2-6
TGCGCCAGCAGCCTCATTCTTAAGAGCTCTGGGGCCAACGTCCTGACTTTC
CASSLILKSSGANVLTF
>.|.|TRBV28|TRBJ2-6
TGTGCCAGCAGTACGCAGGGGTTGGGGGCCAACGTCCTGACTTTC
CASSTQGLGANVLTF
>.|once|TRBV25-1|TRBJ1-1
TGTGCCAGCTCTAGTCAGGGGCGGGTAGCTTTCTTT
CASSSQGRVAFF
>.|.|TRBV28|TRBJ2-7
TGTGCCAGCAGTTTTTATGGACAGAACTACGAGCAGTACTTC
CASSFYGQNYEQYF
>TRBD1|.|TRBV5-1|TRBJ1-1
TGCGCCAGCAGCTACGACAGGGCGCCTAACACTGAAGCTTTCTTT
CASSYDRAPNTEAFF
>.|.|TRBV12-5|TRBJ1-5
TGTGCTAGTGGTTTAGACGGGGGCAATCAGCCCCAGCATTTT
CASGLDGGNQPQHF
>TRBD1|.|TRBV19|TRBJ2-7
TGTGCCAGTAGTATTGGACAGGGGTTCTACGAGCAGTACTTC
CASSIGQGFYEQYF
>.|.|TRBV25-1|TRBJ1-2
TGTGCCAGCAGAAGAGAGGGAGTCTATGGCTACACCTTC
CASRREGVYGYTF
>.|.|TRBV10-3|TRBJ1-2
TGTGCCATCAGTGAGTCGAGGCCGCTACCCGGCGGCTACACCTTC
CAISESRPLPGGYTF
>TRBD2|.|TRBV2|TRBJ2-1
TGTGCCAGCAGTGAAGTCGGACTAGCGGGAGTGGGCCAGTTCTTC
CASSEVGLAGVGQFF
>.|.|TRBV30|TRBJ2-3
TGTGCCTGGAGTACCCTTGGGGGGAGCACAGATACGCAGTATTTT
CAWSTLGGSTDTQYF
>TRBD2|.|TRBV5-4|TRBJ2-7
TGTGCCAGCAGCATGGGGGGGTACGAGCAGTACTTC
CASSMGGYEQYF
>TRBD2|.|TRBV23-1|TRBJ2-2
TGCGCCAGCAGAGTCGGAGCGGGGATCACCGGGGAGCTGTTTTTT
CASRVGAGITGELFF
>.|.|TRBV10-3|TRBJ1-6
TGTGCCATCAGCGGCACCGGTCAACTCTATAATTCACCCCTCCACTTT
CAISGTGQLYNSPLHF
>.|.|TRBV12-5|TRBJ1-6
TGTGCTAGTGGTTTTGGGACCAACTACCCCACACCCCTCCACTTT
CASGFGTNYPTPLHF
>.|.|TRBV7-2|TRBJ2-7
TGTGCCAGCAGCTTCTGGGGGGCCGACGACGAGCAGTACTTC
CASSFWGADDEQYF
>TRBD1|.|TRBV4-1|TRBJ2-1
TGCGCCAGCAGCCAGGACAGGGGTCTGTTAAATGAGCAGTTCTTC
CASSQDRGLLNEQFF
>TRBD1|.|TRBV9|TRBJ1-3
TGTGCCAGCAGCGGGACAGGAAACTCTGGAAACACCATATATTTT
CASSGTGNSGNTIYF
>TRBD1|few|TRBV28|TRBJ1-5
TGTGCCAGCAGTTTTCGCTCAGGGGGCGCGAGTCCCCAGCATTTT
CASSFRSGGASPQHF
>.|.|TRBV5-1|TRBJ2-3
TGCGCCAGCAGCTTGGCCACGGAGTACACAGATACGCAGTATTTT
CASSLATEYTDTQYF
>TRBD2|.|TRBV28|TRBJ2-1
TGTGCCAGTGAACTAGCGGGAGGGTTTCGGGGGCTGTTCTTC
CASELAGGFRGLFF
>.|.|TRBV10-1|TRBJ2-1
TGCGCCAGCAGTGCAGGATCTGCGGGCTACAATGAGCAGTTCTTC
CASSAGSAGYNEQFF
>TRBD2|.|TRBV27|TRBJ2-7
TGTGCCAGCAGTTTATCAAGCGGGACCGTGTCCTACGAGCAGTACTTC
CASSLSSGTVSYEQYF
>.|.|TRBV5-6|TRBJ1-2
TGTGCCAGCGGTGTGGGGGCGGGGGCCCTCGGCTACACCTTC
CASGVGAGALGYTF